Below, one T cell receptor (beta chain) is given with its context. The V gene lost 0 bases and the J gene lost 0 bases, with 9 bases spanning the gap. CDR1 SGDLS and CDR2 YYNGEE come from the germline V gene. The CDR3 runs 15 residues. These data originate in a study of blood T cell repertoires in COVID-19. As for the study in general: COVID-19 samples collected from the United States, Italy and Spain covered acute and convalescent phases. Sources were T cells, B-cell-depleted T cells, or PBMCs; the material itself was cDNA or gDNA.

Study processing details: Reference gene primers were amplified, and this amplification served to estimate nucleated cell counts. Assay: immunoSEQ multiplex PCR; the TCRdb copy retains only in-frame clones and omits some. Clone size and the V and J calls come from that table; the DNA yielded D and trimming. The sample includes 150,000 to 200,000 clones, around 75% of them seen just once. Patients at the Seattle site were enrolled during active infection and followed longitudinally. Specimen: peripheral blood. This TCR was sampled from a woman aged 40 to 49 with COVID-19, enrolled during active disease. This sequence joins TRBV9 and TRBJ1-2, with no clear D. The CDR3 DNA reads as TGTGCCAGCAGCGTAGACGGGTACGCTAACTATGGCTACACCTTC. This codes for CASSVDGYANYGYTF.